The 20 T cell receptor beta chains in this list originate from one sample, sequenced in a study of cytomegalovirus exposure and HLA in healthy donors. PCR involved 60 Vbeta and 13 Jbeta primers. Assay used: immunoSEQ multiplex PCR; TCRdb lists only in-frame clones, some missing. This sample has about 160,000 clones, with around 80% found just once. Sequencing was carried out using PBMCs. The receptors were sampled from a female donor in good health and CMV-seronegative.

The rearrangement uses TRBV7-2 and TRBJ2-5; 13 bases align to TRBD2. V trimming: 8 bases; J trimming: 5 bases; junction bases outside the gene matches: 11. The CDR3 covers 16 residues. The V gene's germline CDR1 is SGHTA and CDR2 FQGNSA. The CDR3 spells CASGTSGRAGAETQYF. The CDR3 DNA reads as TGTGCCAGCGGTACTAGCGGGAGGGCTGGTGCGGAGACCCAGTACTTC.

The V call is TRBV6-6, the J call TRBJ2-7; possibly TRBD1 for D (5 bases). The ends were cut back, 4 bases at V and 2 bases at J, with 18 bases in the middle. The CDR3 extends over 16 amino acids. The germline V gene has CDR1 MNHNY and CDR2 SVGAGI (reference sequence). CDR3 DNA: TGTGCCAGCAGTTCCGCAGAACTGGGGCTGACCTACGAGCAGTACTTC. It is translated as CASSSAELGLTYEQYF.

The table lists this clone with a few counts. The chain combines TRBV10-3 with TRBJ2-5; D not resolved. The germline V gene has CDR1 ENHRY and CDR2 SYGVKD. The CDR3 extends over 13 amino acids. The V and J ends lost 6 bases and 4 bases respectively, with 12 bases between them. The CDR3 DNA sequence: TGTGCCATCAGCTCGAGACTCTTAGAGACCCAGTACTTC. Translating it yields CAISSRLLETQYF.

The V and J genes are TRBV9 and TRBJ2-2; TRBD2 might be the D (6 bases). V lost 0 bases and J lost 5, with 11 bases in between. The CDR3 is made up of 15 amino acids. Germline V CDR1 and CDR2: SGDLS, YYNGEE. In DNA form, the CDR3 reads TGTGCCAGCAGCGTAGGCCGGGGGAGAACCGGGGAGCTGTTTTTT. This gives the protein CASSVGRGRTGELFF.

V usage is TRBV27 and J usage is TRBJ2-1; TRBD2 matches at 10 bases. The CDR3 length is 16 residues. Germline-derived CDR1 and CDR2 are MNHEY and SMNVEV (reference sequence). The V gene end was trimmed by 5 bases and the J gene end by 3 bases; junction bases not matched to a gene: 7. CDR3 sequence reads: CASSTPSGSRYNEQFF. The CDR3 DNA sequence: TGTGCCAGCAGTACCCCTAGCGGGAGTCGCTACAATGAGCAGTTCTTC.

The chain is built from TRBV5-6 and TRBJ2-7; D uncertain. This CDR3 has 16 residues. Germline lookup yields CDR1 SGHDT and CDR2 YYEEEE. V gave up 3 bases and J gave up 1 base, with 17 bases separating them. The CDR3 loop is CASSSLESGLSYEQYF. CDR3 bases: TGTGCCAGCAGCTCTCTAGAATCCGGCTTATCCTACGAGCAGTACTTC.

The chain uses TRBV11-2 and TRBJ2-1; no firm D call. Trimming removed 3 bases at V and 5 bases at J, with 8 bases between. This CDR3 is 13 amino acids long. Per germline, CDR1 SGHAT and CDR2 FQNNGV. The DNA of the CDR3 is TGTGCCAGCAGCTTCTCCCCCGACAATGAGCAGTTCTTC. Its translation is CASSFSPDNEQFF.

The chain combines TRBV6-1 with TRBJ1-2; D not certain. The CDR3 spans 15 residues. With 3 bases removed from V and 6 bases from J, the gap between germline ends came to 17 bases. Germline CDR1 is MNHNS and CDR2 is SASEGT. The CDR3 reads CASSDQFGGLNGYTF. CDR3 bases: TGTGCCAGCAGTGATCAGTTTGGCGGGCTTAATGGCTACACCTTC.

The chain has TRBV4-2 and TRBJ1-2; the match to TRBD1 covers 9 bases. CDR3 length equals 15 residues. Germline lookup yields CDR1 LGHNA and CDR2 YNFKEQ. Unmatched junction bases numbered 6, after V lost 4 bases and J lost 3 bases. The CDR3 DNA reads as TGTGCCAGCAGCCCCACGGGACAGGGAGACTATGGCTACACCTTC. Its translation: CASSPTGQGDYGYTF.

This sequence joins TRBV10-3 and TRBJ2-2; a weak D match, TRBD1 (6 bases). The CDR3 runs to 14 residues. Germline loops: CDR1 ENHRY, CDR2 SYGVKD. With 7 bases removed from V and 6 bases from J, the gap between germline ends came to 15 bases. CDR3 in amino acids: CAIKKQGWAGELFF. Written as DNA, the CDR3 is TGTGCCATCAAAAAACAGGGTTGGGCCGGGGAGCTGTTTTTT.

This clone was picked up one time. CDR3 bases: TGTGCCAGCAGTGAAGGACAGGGGGCTTTCTACGAGCAGTACTTC. It translates to CASSEGQGAFYEQYF. The rearrangement uses TRBV6-1 and TRBJ2-7; 10 bases align to TRBD1. Germline V gene data show CDR1 as MNHNS and CDR2 as SASEGT. The CDR3 loop spans 15 amino acids. V was clipped by 1 base and J by 3 bases; unmatched bases: 3.

V and J are TRBV10-3 and TRBJ2-1, with 13 bases that match TRBD2. There are 15 residues in the CDR3. Trimming removed 4 bases from V and 5 bases from J; junction bases left unmatched: 2. Per the germline V gene, CDR1 is ENHRY and CDR2 is SYGVKD. CDR3 sequence: CAISGTSGGDNEQFF. CDR3 DNA: TGTGCCATCAGTGGGACTAGCGGGGGAGACAATGAGCAGTTCTTC.

The CDR3 spells CASRLGGPLDEQYF. The DNA of the CDR3 is TGTGCCAGCAGACTCGGGGGGCCCCTCGACGAGCAGTACTTC. V is TRBV7-2 and J is TRBJ2-7; tentatively, D is TRBD2 (7 bases). Germline CDR1 is SGHTA and CDR2 is FQGNSA. Trimming shortened V by 6 bases and J by 5 bases, and 17 bases separated the two germline ends. The CDR3 extends over 14 amino acids.

The chain links TRBV27 to TRBJ2-2; D possibly corresponds to TRBD2 (6 bases). The CDR3 has 14 residues. Germline V gives CDR1 MNHEY, CDR2 SMNVEV (reference sequence). Trimming took off 1 base at V and 5 bases at J, with 8 bases between the two ends. CDR3 in amino acids: CASSLFGGTGELFF. CDR3 sequence (DNA): TGTGCCAGCAGTTTATTTGGGGGGACCGGGGAGCTGTTTTTT.

The V gene is TRBV18, the J gene TRBJ2-5; maybe TRBD2 (5 bases). V was shortened by 2 bases and J by 6 bases, with 22 bases between the two germline ends. Germline V CDR1 and CDR2: KGHSH, LQKENI. This CDR3 is built from 17 residues. CDR3 bases: TGTGCCAGCTCACCAGTGGGAACGGAGGTGAGCGTGAAGACCCAGTACTTC. This codes for CASSPVGTEVSVKTQYF.

This chain uses TRBV10-3 with TRBJ1-2; 7 positions match TRBD1. Looked up from germline, CDR1 is ENHRY and CDR2 is SYGVKD. With 3 bases clipped from V and 8 bases from J, the junction kept 9 bases outside the gene matches. The CDR3 length is 14 residues. Here the CDR3 DNA reads TGTGCCATCAGTGACCCAGGGGGTTCAGCGGGCTACACCTTC. Encoded protein: CAISDPGGSAGYTF.

This chain uses TRBV6-5 with TRBJ2-3, with 7 nucleotides matching TRBD1. CDR3 length equals 14 residues. Germline V lookup: CDR1 MNHEY, CDR2 SVGAGI. Losses at the gene ends were 6 bases for V and 0 bases for J; bases not matched to a gene: 3. In nucleotides, the CDR3 is TGTGCCAGCAGAAAACAGGGGAGCACAGATACGCAGTATTTT. Translated, it gives CASRKQGSTDTQYF.

The chain carries TRBV12-5 and TRBJ1-5; unclear D gene. The CDR3 extends over 13 amino acids. The germline CDR1 and CDR2 sequences are LGHNT and FRNRAP. V was cut by 6 bases and J by 3 bases, with 9 bases left in between. CDR3 DNA sequence: TGTGCTAGTGGCCCCGACATCAATCAGCCCCAGCATTTT. This translates into CASGPDINQPQHF.

J is TRBJ2-7 and V is TRBV2; no clear D. V was clipped by 8 bases and J by 0 bases, with 5 bases between them. CDR3 length equals 11 residues. Germline CDR1 reads SNHLY; CDR2 reads FYNNEI. This CDR3 reads CASGLSYEQYF. The DNA for the CDR3 is TGTGCCAGCGGCCTCTCCTACGAGCAGTACTTC.

This clone was observed once. This rearrangement joins TRBV28 to TRBJ1-2; D possibly corresponds to TRBD1 (5 bases). This CDR3 is built from 14 residues. Trimming removed 8 bases from V and 2 bases from J, with 15 bases in between. Germline CDR1 is MDHEN and CDR2 is SYDVKM. CDR3 amino acids: CASRGGTINYGYTF. Here the CDR3 DNA reads TGTGCCAGCCGGGGAGGGACCATAAACTATGGCTACACCTTC.